These 29 T cell receptor beta chains share one sample of origin, sequenced in a study of T cell responses to AZD1222 COVID-19 vaccine. Produced via immunoSEQ multiplex PCR; TCRdb's table is partial and in-frame only. This sample has 130,000 to 150,000 clones, with about 91% found just once. Material: peripheral blood, obtained on day 0 of AZD1222 vaccination. These receptors were obtained from an adult in good health.

The chain uses TRBV10-3 and TRBJ1-2; D may be TRBD1 (5 bases). This CDR3 region has 17 residues. Trimming removed 3 bases at V and 2 bases at J, with 19 bases between. Germline lookup yields CDR1 ENHRY and CDR2 SYGVKD. CDR3 region: CAISELGIRGRNYGYTF. The CDR3 DNA follows: TGTGCCATCAGTGAATTAGGAATAAGGGGTAGGAACTATGGCTACACCTTC.

The chain has TRBV7-6 and TRBJ1-4; D unclear. V lost 0 bases and J 0 bases, leaving 5 bases between the germline ends. The CDR3 is 15 residues long. Germline V gives CDR1 SGHVS, CDR2 FNYEAQ. The CDR3 DNA reads TGTGCCAGCAGCTTAGCGCCCGCAACTAATGAAAAACTGTTTTTT. It encodes CASSLAPATNEKLFF.

The chain couples TRBV9 to TRBJ2-1, with D possibly matching TRBD2 (7 bases). This CDR3 comprises 14 residues. Trimming pared 0 bases from V and 8 bases from J, leaving 12 bases between. Germline assignment: CDR1 SGDLS and CDR2 YYNGEE. In nucleotides, the CDR3 is TGTGCCAGCAGCGTAGGGCTAGGGGGGGATGAGCAGTTCTTC. Residues: CASSVGLGGDEQFF.

On this clone: A read error may produce the germline difference seen at one junction end. V usage is TRBV7-7 and J usage is TRBJ2-7; either TRBD1 or TRBD2 may fit D (5 bases each). The CDR3 covers 15 residues. Germline CDR1 is SSHAT and CDR2 is FNYEAQ (reference sequence). The CDR3 sequence: CASSLRPGRAYEQYF. In nucleotides, the CDR3 is TGTGCTAGCAGCCTGAGGCCGGGGCGCGCCTACGAGCAGTACTTC.

The count of this clone is one. The chain employs TRBV19 and TRBJ1-2, with a weak D call TRBD1 (6 bases). Trimming left V 2 bases short and J 8 bases short, with 15 bases between. The CDR3 covers 14 residues. Germline values: CDR1 LNHDA, CDR2 SQIVND (reference sequence). The CDR3 bases are TGTGCCAGTAGTATATCAGACAGGTCTGGCGGCTACACCTTC. Its protein product is CASSISDRSGGYTF.

The V gene is TRBV7-5, the J gene TRBJ2-5; the table's TRBD2 call for D was not verified on the DNA. TRBV7-5 is flagged as a pseudogene. The CDR3 has 16 amino acids. CDR3 bases: TGTGCCAGAAGCCCCCCGGGGCGGGGGGGCACAGAGACCCAGTACTTC. Amino acid sequence: CARSPPGRGGTETQYF.

The chain has TRBV21-1 and TRBJ2-1; TRBD2 is the table's D call and was not checked against the DNA. TRBV21-1 represents a pseudogene. CDR3 length equals 14 residues. The CDR3 loop reads CASSKALSGVEQFF. CDR3 sequence (DNA): TGTGCCAGCAGCAAAGCGCTTTCGGGGGTGGAGCAGTTCTTC.

The V call is TRBV7-9, the J call TRBJ2-7, with TRBD1 matching 9 bases. From germline, CDR1 is SEHNR and CDR2 FQNEAQ (reference sequence). The CDR3 has 14 amino acids. The V segment lost 8 bases and the J segment 5 bases; nucleotides outside the gene matches: 10. The CDR3 loop is CASAWGTGIHEQYF. The CDR3 DNA reads TGTGCCAGCGCCTGGGGGACAGGGATCCACGAGCAGTACTTC.

The CDR3 sequence: CASSQELAGSTDTQYF. The CDR3 DNA reads as TGTGCCAGCAGCCAAGAACTAGCGGGGAGCACAGATACGCAGTATTTT. The rearrangement uses TRBV14 and TRBJ2-3; 10 nucleotides line up with TRBD2. The CDR3 covers 16 residues. Germline loops: CDR1 SGHDN, CDR2 FVKESK. Trimming removed 0 bases from V and 0 bases from J; junction bases left unmatched: 0.

The chain joins TRBV7-2 to TRBJ1-1; D might be TRBD1 (5 bases). This CDR3 has 13 amino acids. The V end lost 5 bases, the J end lost 0 bases, and 7 bases lay between the germline ends. Germline V gene data show CDR1 as SGHTA and CDR2 as FQGNSA. The CDR3 spells CASSPDMNTEAFF. The CDR3 DNA follows: TGTGCCAGCAGCCCGGACATGAACACTGAAGCTTTCTTT.

The rearrangement links TRBV27 to TRBJ2-1; TRBD1 aligns across 7 bases. This CDR3 spans 15 amino acids. The trim removed 8 bases at V and 3 bases at J, leaving 10 bases unmatched. Germline lookup yields CDR1 MNHEY and CDR2 SMNVEV (reference sequence). CDR3 in amino acids: CASGAPGQIYNEQFF. The CDR3 nucleotides read TGTGCCAGCGGGGCCCCGGGACAGATCTACAATGAGCAGTTCTTC.

This chain connects TRBV18 to TRBJ2-6, with TRBD1 matching 9 bases. The germline V gene encodes CDR1 KGHSH and CDR2 LQKENI. The CDR3 totals 20 residues. Losses at the gene ends were 3 bases for V and 0 bases for J; bases not matched to a gene: 12. CDR3 coding DNA: TGTGCCAGCTCACCCTTAGAGTCGGGACAGGGCCTCTCTGGGGCCAACGTCCTGACTTTC. This encodes CASSPLESGQGLSGANVLTF.

This clone was observed a handful of times. This chain uses TRBV29-1 with TRBJ1-3; D unclear. CDR3 size: 13 residues. With 2 bases removed from V and 5 bases from J, the gap between germline ends came to 10 bases. Germline CDR1 reads SQVTM; CDR2 reads ANQGSEA. The CDR3 DNA sequence: TGCAGCGTTGAAACGGGCCTGAGAAACACCATATATTTT. Amino acid sequence: CSVETGLRNTIYF.

The V call is TRBV2, the J call TRBJ2-7; D may be TRBD1 (6 bases). Between the trimmed V and J ends, which lost 1 base and 2 bases, there was a span of 12 bases. Germline V gene sequence: CDR1 SNHLY, CDR2 FYNNEI. The CDR3 runs 15 residues. The CDR3 nucleotides read TGTGCCAGCAGTGAAGTAGGGACAAGTACCTACGAGCAGTACTTC. This encodes CASSEVGTSTYEQYF.

V and J are TRBV27 and TRBJ1-6; D is unclear. The length of the CDR3 is 14 residues. Germline loops: CDR1 MNHEY, CDR2 SMNVEV (reference sequence). The ends were cut back, 3 bases at V and 6 bases at J, with 9 bases in the middle. CDR3: CASSFWGSNSPLHF. The CDR3 nucleotides are TGTGCCAGCAGTTTTTGGGGTAGTAATTCACCCCTCCACTTT.

V gene TRBV6-2 or TRBV6-3 combines with J gene TRBJ1-2, with TRBD1 matching over 7 bases. The ends lost 5 bases at V and 7 bases at J; junction bases unmatched: 10. CDR1 and CDR2 from the germline V gene are MNHEY and SVGEGT. This CDR3 has 14 amino acids. DNA for the CDR3: TGTGCCAGCAGTCGAACCGACAGGGTCTCTGGCTACACCTTC. Translation gives CASSRTDRVSGYTF.

The chain joins TRBV6-4 to TRBJ2-3; TRBD1 matches 7 bases. CDR3 length: 16 amino acids. Trimming cost V 2 bases and J 1 base; bases outside gene matches: 6. Germline V gene lookup returns CDR1 MRHNA and CDR2 SNTAGT. The CDR3 nucleotides read TGTGCCAGCAGTGACACAGGGGTCCGGGGCACAGATACGCAGTATTTT. As protein: CASSDTGVRGTDTQYF.

The V call is TRBV2, the J call TRBJ1-5, with D possibly being TRBD1 (6 bases). Per the germline V gene, CDR1 is SNHLY and CDR2 is FYNNEI. The ends were cut back, 5 bases at V and 5 bases at J, with 13 bases in the middle. CDR3 length: 14 residues. CDR3 loop: CASSPDQGHQPQHF. Here the CDR3 DNA reads TGTGCCAGCAGTCCCGACCAGGGGCATCAGCCCCAGCATTTT.

V gene TRBV7-2 combines with J gene TRBJ2-7; TRBD1 agrees at 8 bases. Germline values: CDR1 SGHTA, CDR2 FQGNSA. The CDR3 length is 16 residues. J gave up 1 base and V 5 bases, and 10 bases lay outside the gene matches. The CDR3 here is CASSRTGQGGSYEQYF. The CDR3 DNA sequence: TGTGCCAGCAGCCGTACCGGACAGGGTGGGTCCTACGAGCAGTACTTC. The whole variable domain, remainder taken from reference TRBV7-2 and TRBJ2-7, is GAGVSQSPSNKVTEKGKDVELRCDPISGHTALYWYRQSLGQGLEFLIYFQGNSAPDKSGLPSDRFSAERTGGSVSTLTIQRTQQEDSAVYLCASSRTGQGGSYEQYFGPGTRLTVT.

V usage is TRBV7-9 and J usage is TRBJ2-7, with 9 positions matching TRBD1. The V gene's germline CDR1 is SEHNR and CDR2 FQNEAQ (reference sequence). V dropped 0 bases and J dropped 7; count of bases not matched to a gene: 4. The CDR3 is 14 amino acids. This CDR3 reads CASSLAQGAEEQYF. DNA of the CDR3: TGTGCCAGCAGCTTAGCACAGGGGGCAGAAGAGCAGTACTTC.

This chain uses TRBV24-1 with TRBJ2-2; D call uncertain. Germline V lookup: CDR1 KGHDR, CDR2 SFDVKD. This CDR3 has 15 amino acids. V lost 5 bases, J lost 4 bases, and 13 bases lay in between. CDR3 sequence: CATSAPSGGTGELFF. DNA of the CDR3: TGTGCCACCAGTGCCCCCTCAGGTGGCACCGGGGAGCTGTTTTTT.

The chain is built from TRBV10-3 and TRBJ1-4; D unclear. Trimming shortened V by 10 bases and J by 0 bases, and 6 bases separated the two germline ends. Per the germline V gene, CDR1 is ENHRY and CDR2 is SYGVKD. CDR3 length: 12 residues. CDR3 loop: CATRATNEKLFF. CDR3 sequence (DNA): TGTGCCACCCGTGCAACTAATGAAAAACTGTTTTTT.

The chain is built from TRBV6-6 and TRBJ1-1; D unresolved. Germline CDR1 and CDR2: MNHNY and SVGAGI (reference sequence). The CDR3 totals 13 residues. V lost 7 bases, J lost 0 bases, and 9 bases lay in between. The CDR3 region has the DNA TGTGCCAGCACGAATCCCATGAACACTGAAGCTTTCTTT. Translating gives CASTNPMNTEAFF.

The J gene is TRBJ2-5, the V gene TRBV7-9; D may be TRBD1 (8 bases). The CDR3 is 17 residues long. The V gene lost 4 bases and the J gene lost 2 bases, with 20 bases spanning the gap. Germline values: CDR1 SEHNR, CDR2 FQNEAQ (reference sequence). The CDR3: CASSSPLTGEGQETQYF. The CDR3, as DNA: TGTGCCAGCAGCTCTCCCTTGACAGGGGAGGGGCAAGAGACCCAGTACTTC.

The V call is TRBV2, the J call TRBJ1-6; D unresolved. Germline-derived CDR1 and CDR2 are SNHLY and FYNNEI. Between the trimmed V and J ends, which lost 7 bases and 9 bases, there was a span of 10 bases. The CDR3 loop spans 12 amino acids. This chain's CDR3 is CASTLIGSPLHF. The DNA for the CDR3 is TGTGCCAGCACACTTATAGGTTCACCCCTCCACTTT.

This clone was counted between two and nine times. V and J are TRBV11-2 and TRBJ1-1; D perhaps matches TRBD1 (5 bases). Germline loops: CDR1 SGHAT, CDR2 FQNNGV. This CDR3 is 15 amino acids long. V was pared by 5 bases and J by 5 bases, with 18 bases between. CDR3 region: CASSQPLSGGTEAFF. The CDR3 DNA follows: TGTGCCAGCAGCCAACCCCTTTCCGGGGGGACTGAAGCTTTCTTT.

This clone has just one count. This chain joins TRBV24-1 and TRBJ2-3; D remains unclear. V lost 4 bases to trimming and J lost 4 bases, with 11 bases between them. The CDR3 sequence is 14 residues long. Germline CDR1 reads KGHDR; CDR2 reads SFDVKD. CDR3 protein: CATSEDRVPDTQYF. The CDR3 nucleotides read TGTGCCACCAGTGAGGATCGGGTCCCAGATACGCAGTATTTT.

CDR3 nucleotide sequence: TGTGCCAGCAGCCAAGAGGCCGGGGCAGGATCCTATGCTAACTATGGCTACACCTTC. It is translated as CASSQEAGAGSYANYGYTF. The genes are TRBV14 and TRBJ1-2; D perhaps matches TRBD1 (5 bases). The CDR3 has 19 residues. The germline V gene encodes CDR1 SGHDN and CDR2 FVKESK. V was shortened by 0 bases and J by 0 bases, with 20 bases between the two germline ends.

The chain combines TRBV27 with TRBJ2-5; D possibly corresponds to TRBD1 (6 bases). Germline V CDR1 and CDR2: MNHEY, SMNVEV (reference sequence). There are 13 residues in the CDR3. The V and J ends lost 3 bases and 5 bases respectively, with 10 bases between them. Here the CDR3 reads CASSFRGWETQYF. DNA for the CDR3: TGTGCCAGCAGTTTCAGGGGCTGGGAGACCCAGTACTTC.